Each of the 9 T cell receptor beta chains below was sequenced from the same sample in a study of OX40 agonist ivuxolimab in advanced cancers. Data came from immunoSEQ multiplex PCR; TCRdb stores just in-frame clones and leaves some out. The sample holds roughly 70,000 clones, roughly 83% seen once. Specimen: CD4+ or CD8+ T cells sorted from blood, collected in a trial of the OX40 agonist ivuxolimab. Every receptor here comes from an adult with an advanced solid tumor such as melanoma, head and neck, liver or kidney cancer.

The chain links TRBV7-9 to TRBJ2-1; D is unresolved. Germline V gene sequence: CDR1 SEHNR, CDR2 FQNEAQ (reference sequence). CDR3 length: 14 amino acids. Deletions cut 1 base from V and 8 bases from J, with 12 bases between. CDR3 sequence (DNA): TGTGCCAGCAGCTTAGTCGCTAGTGGAGATGAGCAGTTCTTC. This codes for CASSLVASGDEQFF.

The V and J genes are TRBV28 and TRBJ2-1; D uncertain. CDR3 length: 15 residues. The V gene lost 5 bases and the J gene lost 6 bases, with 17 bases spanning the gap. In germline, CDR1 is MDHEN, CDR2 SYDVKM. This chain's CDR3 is CASSLPWDVSNEQFF. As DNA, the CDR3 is TGTGCCAGCAGTCTACCCTGGGATGTTTCCAATGAGCAGTTCTTC.

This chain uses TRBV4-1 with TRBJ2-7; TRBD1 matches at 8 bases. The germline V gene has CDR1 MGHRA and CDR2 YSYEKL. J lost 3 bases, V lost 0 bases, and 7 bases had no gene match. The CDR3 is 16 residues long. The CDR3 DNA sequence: TGCGCCAGCAGCCAAGATCCCGTCAGGGGGCTCTACGAGCAGTACTTC. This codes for CASSQDPVRGLYEQYF.

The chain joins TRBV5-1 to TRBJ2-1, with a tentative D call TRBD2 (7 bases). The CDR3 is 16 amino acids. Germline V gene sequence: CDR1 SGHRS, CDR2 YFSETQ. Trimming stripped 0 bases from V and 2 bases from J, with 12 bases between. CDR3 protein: CASSLGGGVTYNEQFF. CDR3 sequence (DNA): TGCGCCAGCAGCTTGGGAGGGGGGGTCACCTACAATGAGCAGTTCTTC.

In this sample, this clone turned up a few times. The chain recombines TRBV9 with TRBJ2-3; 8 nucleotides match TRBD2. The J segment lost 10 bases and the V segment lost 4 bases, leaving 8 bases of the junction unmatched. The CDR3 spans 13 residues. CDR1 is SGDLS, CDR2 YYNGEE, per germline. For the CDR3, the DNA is TGTGCCAGCAGCCCCCCTCCGGGGGGGGCGCAGTATTTT. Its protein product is CASSPPPGGAQYF.

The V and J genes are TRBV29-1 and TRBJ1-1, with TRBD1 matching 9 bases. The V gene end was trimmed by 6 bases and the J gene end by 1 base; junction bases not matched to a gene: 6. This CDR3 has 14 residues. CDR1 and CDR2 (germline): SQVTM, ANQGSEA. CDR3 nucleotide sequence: TGCAGCGTAATAATGGACAGGGGGAACACTGAAGCTTTCTTT. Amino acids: CSVIMDRGNTEAFF.

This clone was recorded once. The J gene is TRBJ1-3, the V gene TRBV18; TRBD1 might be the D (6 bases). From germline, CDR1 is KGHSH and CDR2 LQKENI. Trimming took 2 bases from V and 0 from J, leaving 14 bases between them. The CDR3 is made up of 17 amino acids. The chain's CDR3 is CASSPSAGGHSGNTIYF. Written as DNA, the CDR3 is TGTGCCAGCTCACCATCGGCGGGGGGGCACTCTGGAAACACCATATATTTT.

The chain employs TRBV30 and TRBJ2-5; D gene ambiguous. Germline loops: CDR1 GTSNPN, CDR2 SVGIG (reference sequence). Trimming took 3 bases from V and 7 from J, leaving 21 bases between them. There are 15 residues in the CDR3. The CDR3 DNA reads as TGTGCCTGGAGGTTAGGATCTGGGCCACCCAGGACCCAGTACTTC. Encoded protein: CAWRLGSGPPRTQYF.

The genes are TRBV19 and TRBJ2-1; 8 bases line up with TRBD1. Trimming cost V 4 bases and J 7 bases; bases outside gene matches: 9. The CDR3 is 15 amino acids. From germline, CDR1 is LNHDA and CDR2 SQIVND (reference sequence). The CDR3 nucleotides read TGTGCCAGTAGTACTCGACAGGGGTGGGTGAATGAGCAGTTCTTC. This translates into CASSTRQGWVNEQFF.